Described below is a single T cell receptor beta chain sequence and its context. This specimen comes from a study of shared clonotypes between healthy human individuals. V was clipped by 6 bases and J by 6 bases; unmatched bases: 5. Germline-derived CDR1 and CDR2 are ENHRY and SYGVKD. The CDR3 is 14 residues long. Over several immunoSEQ plates, each subset's genomic DNA was distributed in even portions. Method: immunoSEQ multiplex PCR; TCRdb's copy keeps in-frame clones and lacks some. The table lists hundreds of thousands of clones, more than 75% of them singletons, with over 10% in the top ten. The sample was PBMCs. V and J are TRBV10-3 and TRBJ2-1, with 10 bases identical to TRBD2. The receptor was derived from a woman aged 40 to 55 in good health. Some clones in this sample may be carry-over from other donors' samples. Here the CDR3 DNA reads TGTGCCATCAGGGGTAGCGGGAGGCCCAATGAGCAGTTCTTC. It yields the protein CAIRGSGRPNEQFF.